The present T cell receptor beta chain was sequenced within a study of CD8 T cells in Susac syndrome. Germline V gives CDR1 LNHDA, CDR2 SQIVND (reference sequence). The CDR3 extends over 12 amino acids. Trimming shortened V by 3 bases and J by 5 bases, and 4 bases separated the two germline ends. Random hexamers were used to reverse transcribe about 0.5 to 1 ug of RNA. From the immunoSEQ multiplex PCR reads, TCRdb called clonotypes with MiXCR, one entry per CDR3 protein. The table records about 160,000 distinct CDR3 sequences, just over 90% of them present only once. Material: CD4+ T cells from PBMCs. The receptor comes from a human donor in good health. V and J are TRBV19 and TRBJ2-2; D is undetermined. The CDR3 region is CASSIWTGELFF. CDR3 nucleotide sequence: TGTGCCAGTAGTATTTGGACCGGGGAGCTGTTTTTT.